This section outlines one T cell receptor beta chain sequence together with its context. The sample comes from a study of blood T cell repertoires in COVID-19. Whole-study context: There were acute and convalescent COVID-19 samples, and they came from the United States, Italy and Spain. Sources were T cells, B-cell-depleted T cells, or PBMCs; the material itself was cDNA or gDNA.

This CDR3 has 19 amino acids. Germline CDR1 LNHDA, CDR2 SQIVND (reference sequence). Trimming cost V 4 bases and J 1 base; bases outside gene matches: 7. Per the original methods: For nucleated cells, counts were estimated from reference gene primer amplification. Here immunoSEQ multiplex PCR was the method, and the copy in TCRdb shows in-frame clones only, minus some. Clonal size and the V and J genes are those of that table, whereas D and trimming came from the DNA. Among about 85,000 clones listed, around 80% were seen once. This sequence was found in a man aged 70-80 years with acute or convalescent COVID-19. The rearrangement links TRBV19 to TRBJ2-2; TRBD2 aligns across 15 bases. Sequencing was done on a sample of peripheral blood. Written as DNA, the CDR3 is TGTGCCAGTAGTAGCGGGACTAGCGGGGGGTACATGAACACCGGGGAGCTGTTTTTT. Protein: CASSSGTSGGYMNTGELFF.